The sequence of this T cell receptor beta chain was determined in a study of T cells in Graves' hyperthyroidism and ophthalmopathy. Study-level findings and limits: Most expanded thyroid clonotypes above 0.001 also appeared in blood.

There were TCR beta CDR3 regions amplified from RNA transcripts. HTBI primers drove first-round RT-PCR of the TCR CDR3. TCRdb recomputed calls from the multiplex PCR reads with MiXCR, one row per CDR3 protein. The profile covers approximately 98,000 distinct CDR3 sequences, with roughly 40% appearing a single time and roughly 10% taken by the ten largest. This clonotype was counted at least ten times. Its antigen is not identified. Trimming stripped 3 bases from V and 6 bases from J, with 9 bases between. The CDR3 spans 13 residues. The chain employs TRBV12-3 or TRBV12-4 and TRBJ1-5, with a possible D match to TRBD1 (5 bases). The sample comprised peripheral blood or thyroid tissue (not recorded which). The origin of this receptor is a woman aged 25 to 39 with Graves' hyperthyroidism. The CDR3 sequence is CASSLAGGQPQHF. CDR3 bases: TGTGCCAGCAGTTTGGCGGGGGGTCAGCCCCAGCATTTT.